The entry below gives a single T cell receptor (beta chain) sequence along with its context. Its target is unknown. The sample originates from a study of blood T cells in healthy people across ages. Study observations and caveats: Greater diversity and more naive CD4+ cells were seen in long-lived donors than in aged donors.

For the second PCR, which ran for roughly 6 to 11 cycles, a sample-barcoded 5' primer and a J-beta primer mix were used. Via MiXCR, TCRdb re-called the 5' RACE reads, giving one row per CDR3 protein. The data contain 450,000 to 700,000 distinct CDR3 sequences, 25% to 30% of them singletons. CDR3 size: 15 residues. Germline assignment: CDR1 DFQATT and CDR2 SNEGSKA (reference sequence). V lost 0 bases to trimming and J lost 5 bases; unmatched junction nucleotides: 8. The clonotype originates from a woman in her sixties or seventies in good health. The chain carries TRBV20-1 and TRBJ2-5; 8 bases are shared with TRBD2. Sequenced input: blood. CDR3 in amino acids: CSARDPVAGKETQYF. CDR3 bases: TGCAGTGCTAGAGATCCGGTAGCGGGGAAGGAGACCCAGTACTTC.